Listed below are T cell receptor beta chains from one sample, sequenced in a study of blood T cell repertoires in COVID-19. Data came from immunoSEQ multiplex PCR; TCRdb stores just in-frame clones and leaves some out. Altogether a few hundred thousand clones are present, 70% to 90% being singletons, with the ten largest covering 3.5% to 5.5%. Sequencing was done on a sample of PBMCs or T cells enriched from blood (not recorded which). The source of these receptors is a woman in her twenties or thirties who had recovered from COVID-19. Both conserved end residues are part of each CDR3. A D gene is named only where the DNA matches it firmly. Clone size is shown for a subset of rows, as once, few, many or a class of expanded clone.

>NA|TRBJ1-3|TRBD1|TRBV5-1
CASSPSDRAGNTIYF
TGCGCCAGCAGCCCCTCCGACAGGGCTGGAAACACCATATATTTT
>NA|TRBJ1-4|NA|TRBV7-2
CASSLYKGPNEKLFF
TGTGCCAGCAGCTTATATAAGGGGCCTAATGAAAAACTGTTTTTT
>once|TRBJ2-7|TRBD2|TRBV19
CASSIRSSGPISYEQYF
TGTGCCAGTAGTATCCGGTCTAGCGGGCCAATTTCCTACGAGCAGTACTTC
>once|TRBJ2-1|NA|TRBV19
CASSRSGDEQFF
TGTGCCAGTAGCCGGTCAGGGGATGAGCAGTTCTTC
>NA|TRBJ2-1|NA|TRBV15
CATSREISRVDEQFF
TGTGCCACCAGCAGAGAAATATCTCGGGTGGATGAGCAGTTCTTC
>NA|TRBJ1-5|NA|TRBV7-8
CASSSAGNSNQPQHF
TGTGCCAGCAGCTCCGCGGGGAATAGCAATCAGCCCCAGCATTTT
>NA|TRBJ1-4|TRBD1|TRBV6-5
CASSYSTGGQGEKLFF
TGTGCCAGCAGTTACTCCACAGGGGGGCAGGGGGAAAAACTGTTTTTT
>NA|TRBJ1-1|NA|TRBV7-2
CASREQGRGNTEAFF
TGTGCCAGCAGGGAACAGGGTAGAGGGAACACTGAAGCTTTCTTT
>NA|TRBJ1-2|NA|TRBV6-5
CASSKRQADGYTF
TGTGCCAGCAGTAAGCGACAGGCGGATGGCTACACCTTC
>NA|TRBJ2-3|NA|TRBV5-5
CASSPQADTQYF
TGTGCCAGCAGCCCACAGGCAGATACGCAGTATTTT
>NA|TRBJ2-7|NA|TRBV24-1
CATSDLKTEASYEQYF
TGTGCCACCAGTGATTTGAAGACAGAGGCTTCCTACGAGCAGTACTTC
>few|TRBJ2-3|NA|TRBV5-1
CASSLGTVSTDTQYF
TGCGCCAGCAGCTTGGGTACAGTTAGCACAGATACGCAGTATTTT
>NA|TRBJ2-2|TRBD2|TRBV5-1
CASSLWYSGSSGELFF
TGCGCCAGCAGCTTGTGGTATAGCGGGAGTTCCGGGGAGCTGTTTTTT
>few|TRBJ1-2|TRBD1|TRBV2
CAGRQGGNYGYTF
TGTGCCGGCCGACAGGGGGGAAACTATGGCTACACCTTC
>NA|TRBJ1-1|NA|TRBV5-8
CASSLYRGYTEAFF
TGTGCTAGCAGCTTGTATCGGGGATACACTGAAGCTTTCTTT
>NA|TRBJ2-5|TRBD2|TRBV24-1
CATSDSNSGSSKTQYF
TGTGCCACCAGTGACTCGAATAGCGGGAGCAGCAAGACCCAGTACTTC
>NA|TRBJ1-1|NA|TRBV27
CASSFAENTEAFF
TGTGCCAGCAGTTTCGCGGAGAACACTGAAGCTTTCTTT
>few|TRBJ1-5|TRBD1|TRBV28
CASGDRNSQPQHF
TGTGCCAGCGGGGACAGAAACTCGCAGCCCCAGCATTTT
>NA|TRBJ2-7|NA|TRBV10-3
CAIREAQGSTYEQYF
TGTGCCATCAGGGAAGCACAGGGTTCCACCTACGAGCAGTACTTC
>NA|TRBJ2-5|TRBD1|TRBV15
CATSRTTGGGETQYF
TGTGCCACCAGCAGAACGACAGGGGGAGGTGAGACCCAGTACTTC
>NA|TRBJ2-1|TRBD2|TRBV9
CASSVGEGKYNEQFF
TGTGCCAGCAGCGTAGGGGAGGGAAAGTACAATGAGCAGTTCTTC
>once|TRBJ1-1|NA|TRBV5-1
CASSLGGLGLVEAFF
TGCGCCAGCAGCTTAGGCGGCCTGGGGCTAGTGGAAGCTTTCTTT
>few|TRBJ1-1|NA|TRBV6-5
CASREGVWAEAFF
TGTGCCAGCAGAGAGGGGGTTTGGGCTGAAGCTTTCTTT
>NA|TRBJ1-1|NA|TRBV5-1
CASSLEQGRTEAFF
TGCGCCAGCAGCTTGGAACAGGGTAGGACTGAAGCTTTCTTT
>NA|TRBJ2-5|NA|TRBV29-1
CSVGLRMQETQYF
TGCAGCGTTGGATTGAGGATGCAGGAGACCCAGTACTTC
>NA|TRBJ2-6|NA|TRBV19
CASKNTGTGGISGANVLTF
TGTGCCAGTAAAAACACAGGAACCGGTGGAATCTCTGGGGCCAACGTCCTGACTTTC
>few|TRBJ2-7|TRBD2|TRBV10-3
CATGLAGVTHEQYF
TGTGCCACGGGACTAGCGGGAGTTACCCATGAGCAGTACTTC
>few|TRBJ2-2|NA|TRBV7-9
CASSTYPAVAGRPGSGTGELFF
TGTGCCAGCAGCACATATCCGGCCGTGGCGGGGAGGCCTGGGTCGGGCACCGGGGAGCTGTTTTTT
>NA|TRBJ1-6|NA|TRBV9
CASSVGQGSSPLHF
TGTGCCAGCAGCGTCGGGCAGGGGTCTTCACCCCTCCACTTT
>NA|TRBJ2-7|TRBD1|TRBV7-9
CASSSTGVEQYF
TGTGCCAGCAGCTCAACAGGGGTGGAGCAGTACTTC
>NA|TRBJ2-3|TRBD2|TRBV4-1
CASSQEWTSQSDTQYF
TGCGCCAGCAGCCAAGAATGGACTAGCCAATCAGATACGCAGTATTTT
>NA|TRBJ1-2|NA|TRBV28
CASTLTGGAGGYTF
TGTGCCAGCACCCTTACTGGGGGGGCGGGAGGCTACACCTTC
>few|TRBJ2-7|TRBD1|TRBV5-1
CASSFRTGGNSYEQYF
TGCGCCAGCAGCTTTAGGACAGGCGGTAACTCCTACGAGCAGTACTTC
>NA|TRBJ2-1|NA|TRBV4-2
CASSWGRGGEQFF
TGTGCCAGCAGCTGGGGTCGAGGAGGTGAGCAGTTCTTC
>NA|TRBJ2-1|NA|TRBV27
CASKPYSGGSSYNEQFF
TGTGCCAGCAAACCTTATTCTGGAGGTAGCTCCTACAATGAGCAGTTCTTC
>NA|TRBJ2-1|NA|TRBV5-6
CASSLAPSSYNEQFF
TGTGCCAGCAGCTTAGCACCGAGCTCCTACAATGAGCAGTTCTTC
>NA|TRBJ2-3|NA|TRBV5-1
CASSLGAGFTDTQYF
TGCGCCAGCAGCTTGGGCGCAGGGTTCACAGATACGCAGTATTTT
>NA|TRBJ1-6|NA|TRBV11-2
CASSSNRGPRGTPLHF
TGTGCCAGCAGCTCCAACCGGGGACCGCGGGGAACACCCCTCCACTTT
>NA|TRBJ2-3|TRBD2|TRBV7-9
CASSISGSGADTQYF
TGTGCCAGCAGCATTAGCGGGAGTGGGGCAGATACGCAGTATTTT
>NA|TRBJ2-7|TRBD1|TRBV7-9
CASSYRDRTYEQYF
TGTGCCAGCAGCTACCGGGACAGGACCTACGAGCAGTACTTC
>NA|TRBJ1-6|NA|TRBV27
CASSPLRGGSRDSPLHF
TGTGCCAGCAGTCCCCTCAGGGGAGGGTCCCGGGATTCACCCCTCCACTTT